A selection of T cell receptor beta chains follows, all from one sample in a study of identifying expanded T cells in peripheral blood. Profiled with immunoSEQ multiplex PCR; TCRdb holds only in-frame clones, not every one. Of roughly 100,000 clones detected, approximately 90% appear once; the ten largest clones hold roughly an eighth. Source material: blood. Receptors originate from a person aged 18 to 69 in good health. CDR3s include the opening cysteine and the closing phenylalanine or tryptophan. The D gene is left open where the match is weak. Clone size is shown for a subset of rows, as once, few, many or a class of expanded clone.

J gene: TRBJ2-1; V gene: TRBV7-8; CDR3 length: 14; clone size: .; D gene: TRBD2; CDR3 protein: CASRLGLAGVEQFF; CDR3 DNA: TGTGCCAGCAGGTTAGGACTAGCGGGAGTTGAGCAGTTCTTC
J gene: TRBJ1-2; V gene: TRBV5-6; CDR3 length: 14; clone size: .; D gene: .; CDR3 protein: CASSLLQILEGYTF; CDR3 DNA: TGTGCCAGCAGCTTGTTGCAGATTCTTGAGGGCTACACCTTC
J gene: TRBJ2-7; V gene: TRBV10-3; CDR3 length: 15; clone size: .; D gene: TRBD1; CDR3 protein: CAISEGQGAYYEQYF; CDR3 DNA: TGTGCCATCAGTGAGGGACAGGGGGCGTACTACGAGCAGTACTTC
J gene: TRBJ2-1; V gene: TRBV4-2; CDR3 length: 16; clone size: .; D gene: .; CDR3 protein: CASSPESGGPYNEQFF; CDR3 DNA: TGTGCCAGCAGCCCCGAGTCGGGGGGCCCCTACAATGAGCAGTTCTTC
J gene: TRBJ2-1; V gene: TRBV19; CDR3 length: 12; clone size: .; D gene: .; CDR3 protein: CASNAGYNEQFF; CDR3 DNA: TGTGCCAGTAATGCCGGATACAATGAGCAGTTCTTC
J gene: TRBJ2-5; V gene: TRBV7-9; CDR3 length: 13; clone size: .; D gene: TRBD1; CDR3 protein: CASSLTGDETQYF; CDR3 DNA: TGTGCCAGCAGCTTAACAGGGGATGAGACCCAGTACTTC
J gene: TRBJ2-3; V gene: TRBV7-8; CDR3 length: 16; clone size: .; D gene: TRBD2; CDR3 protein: CASRLSGGASTDTQYF; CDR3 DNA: TGTGCCAGCAGGTTGAGCGGGGGGGCTAGCACAGATACGCAGTATTTT
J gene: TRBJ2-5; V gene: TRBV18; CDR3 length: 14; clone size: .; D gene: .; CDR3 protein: CASSPRAGMETQYF; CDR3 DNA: TGTGCCAGCTCACCACGGGCGGGGATGGAGACCCAGTACTTC
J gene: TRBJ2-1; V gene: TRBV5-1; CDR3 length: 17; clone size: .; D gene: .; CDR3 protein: CASTPFAGSSSYNEQFF; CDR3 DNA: TGCGCCTCCACCCCCTTCGCCGGGTCTAGCTCCTACAATGAGCAGTTCTTC
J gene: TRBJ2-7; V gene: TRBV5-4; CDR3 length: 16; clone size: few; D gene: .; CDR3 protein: CASSLESGRGSYEQYF; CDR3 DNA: TGTGCCAGCAGCTTGGAGTCAGGCAGGGGTTCCTACGAGCAGTACTTC
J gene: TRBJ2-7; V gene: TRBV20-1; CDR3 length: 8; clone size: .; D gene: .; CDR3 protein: CSADEQYF; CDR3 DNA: TGCAGTGCGGACGAGCAGTACTTC
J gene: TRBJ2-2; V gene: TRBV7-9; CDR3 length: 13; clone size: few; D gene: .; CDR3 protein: CASSSARSGELFF; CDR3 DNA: TGTGCCAGCAGCTCAGCAAGGTCCGGGGAGCTGTTTTTT
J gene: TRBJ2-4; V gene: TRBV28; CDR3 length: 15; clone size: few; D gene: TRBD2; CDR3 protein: CASSSRQRERHIQYF; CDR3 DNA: TGTGCCAGCAGCTCCCGGCAGCGGGAGAGGCACATTCAGTACTTC
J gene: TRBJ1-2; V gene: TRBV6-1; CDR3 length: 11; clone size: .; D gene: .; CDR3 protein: CASGRGFGYTF; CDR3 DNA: TGTGCCAGCGGTAGGGGGTTTGGCTACACCTTC
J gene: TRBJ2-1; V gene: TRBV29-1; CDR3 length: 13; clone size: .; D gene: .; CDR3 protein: CSVEGTSYNEQFF; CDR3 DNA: TGCAGCGTTGAAGGGACAAGTTACAATGAGCAGTTCTTC
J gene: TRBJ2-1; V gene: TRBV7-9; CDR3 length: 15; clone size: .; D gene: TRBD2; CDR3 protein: CASSRSGRKLGEQFF; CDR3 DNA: TGTGCCAGCAGCCGTAGCGGGAGGAAGCTCGGTGAGCAGTTCTTC
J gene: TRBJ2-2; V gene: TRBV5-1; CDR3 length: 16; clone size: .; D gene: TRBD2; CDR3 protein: CASSSGLAGATEELFF; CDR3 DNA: TGCGCCAGCAGCTCCGGACTAGCGGGAGCCACTGAGGAGCTGTTTTTT
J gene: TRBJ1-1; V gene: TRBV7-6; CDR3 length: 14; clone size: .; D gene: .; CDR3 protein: CASSLNSGNTEAFF; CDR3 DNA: TGTGCCAGCAGCTTAAATTCCGGGAACACTGAAGCTTTCTTT
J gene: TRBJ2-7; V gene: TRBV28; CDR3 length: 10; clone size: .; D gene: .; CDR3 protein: CAIRADEQYF; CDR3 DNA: TGTGCCATTAGGGCGGATGAGCAGTACTTC
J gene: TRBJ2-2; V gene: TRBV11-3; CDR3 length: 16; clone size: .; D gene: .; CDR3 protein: CASSLATNRNTGELFF; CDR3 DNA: TGTGCCAGCAGCTTAGCGACTAATAGGAACACCGGGGAGCTGTTTTTT